Each of the 5 T cell receptor beta chains below was sequenced from the same sample in a study of CD8+CD57+ T cells in acquired aplastic anemia. Patients sequenced had flow cytometry evidence of CD8+CD57+ cell expansion. TCR beta VDJ and CDR3 profiling used genomic DNA as template. MiXCR, applied by TCRdb to the reads, yields one record per CDR3 protein. The sample records 150,000 to 200,000 distinct CDR3 sequences, 45% to 50% being singletons. Sequenced sample: sorted CD4+, CD8+, or CD8+CD57+ T cells (not recorded which) from PBMCs. The receptors were sampled from a human donor with aplastic anemia.

The chain employs TRBV27 and TRBJ2-6, with unresolved D. This CDR3 region has 14 residues. V shed 6 bases and J shed 2 bases, with 8 bases lying between them. Per the germline V gene, CDR1 is MNHEY and CDR2 is SMNVEV (reference sequence). The CDR3 sequence is CASSPLPGANVLTF. Written as DNA, the CDR3 is TGTGCCAGCAGCCCGCTCCCTGGGGCCAACGTCCTGACTTTC.

The rearrangement uses TRBV20-1 and TRBJ2-3; 7 bases align to TRBD2. The germline CDR1 and CDR2 sequences are DFQATT and SNEGSKA (reference sequence). CDR3 length equals 14 residues. Losses at the gene ends were 6 bases for V and 6 bases for J; bases not matched to a gene: 12. The CDR3 nucleotides read TGCAGTGCCCTACTAGCGCCAATGGGGGATACGCAGTATTTT. This codes for CSALLAPMGDTQYF.

This clonotype has a count of ten or more. The rearrangement joins TRBV5-1 to TRBJ1-2; maybe TRBD1 (5 bases). V was trimmed by 10 bases and J by 6 bases, leaving 13 bases between them. Germline CDR1 SGHRS, CDR2 YFSETQ. The CDR3 covers 11 residues. CDR3 sequence reads: CASAADNGYTF. CDR3 in DNA: TGCGCCTCAGCTGCGGACAATGGCTACACCTTC.

The chain uses TRBV24-1 and TRBJ2-3; D assignment may be TRBD1 or TRBD2 (6 bases each). V dropped 10 bases and J dropped 6 bases, with 10 bases sitting between them. This CDR3 has 11 residues. The V gene's germline CDR1 is KGHDR and CDR2 SFDVKD. This chain's CDR3 is CATGGPDTQYF. The CDR3 bases are TGTGCCACTGGGGGGCCCGATACGCAGTATTTT.

The chain has TRBV27 and TRBJ2-7, with D unclear. The ends were cut back, 0 bases at V and 6 bases at J, with 9 bases in the middle. CDR1 and CDR2 (germline): MNHEY, SMNVEV (reference sequence). The CDR3 loop spans 13 amino acids. The CDR3 reads CASSLSSLFEQYF. In DNA, the CDR3 is TGTGCCAGCAGTTTATCGTCACTTTTCGAGCAGTACTTC.